The T cell receptor (beta chain) under discussion was sequenced for a study of T-cell reconstitution after alpha-beta-depleted transplantation in children. Germline V gives CDR1 DFQATT, CDR2 SNEGSKA (reference sequence). The CDR3 has 13 residues. Trimming removed 3 bases at V and 3 bases at J, with 9 bases between. Using unique molecular identifiers, the investigators prepared the TCRbeta library. Each CDR3 protein gets one entry after TCRdb re-called the PCR reads with MiXCR. The sample holds 440,000 or so distinct CDR3 sequences, approximately 10% seen once. This clonotype has just a few counts. Sample: PBMCs from the stem cell graft donor, taken from the stem cell graft. The rearrangement links TRBV20-1 to TRBJ1-5; possible D gene TRBD1, 6 bases. The TCR sequence derives from a human donor who donated a stem cell graft to a child with acute myeloid leukemia. CDR3 loop: CSASPGDNQPQHF. The CDR3 region has the DNA TGCAGTGCTAGCCCAGGGGACAATCAGCCCCAGCATTTT.